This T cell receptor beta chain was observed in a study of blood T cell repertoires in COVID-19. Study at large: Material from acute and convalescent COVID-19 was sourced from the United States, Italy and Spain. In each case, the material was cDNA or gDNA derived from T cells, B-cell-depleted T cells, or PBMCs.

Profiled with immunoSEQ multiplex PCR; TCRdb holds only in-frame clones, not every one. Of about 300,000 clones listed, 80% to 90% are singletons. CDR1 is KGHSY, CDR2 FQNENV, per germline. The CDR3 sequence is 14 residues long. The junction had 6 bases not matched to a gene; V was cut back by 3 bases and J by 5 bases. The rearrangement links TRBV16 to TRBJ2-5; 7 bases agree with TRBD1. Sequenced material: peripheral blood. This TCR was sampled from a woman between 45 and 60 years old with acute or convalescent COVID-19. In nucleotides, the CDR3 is TGTGCCAGCAGCCAGACAGGGATGAGGGAGACCCAGTACTTC. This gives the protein CASSQTGMRETQYF.